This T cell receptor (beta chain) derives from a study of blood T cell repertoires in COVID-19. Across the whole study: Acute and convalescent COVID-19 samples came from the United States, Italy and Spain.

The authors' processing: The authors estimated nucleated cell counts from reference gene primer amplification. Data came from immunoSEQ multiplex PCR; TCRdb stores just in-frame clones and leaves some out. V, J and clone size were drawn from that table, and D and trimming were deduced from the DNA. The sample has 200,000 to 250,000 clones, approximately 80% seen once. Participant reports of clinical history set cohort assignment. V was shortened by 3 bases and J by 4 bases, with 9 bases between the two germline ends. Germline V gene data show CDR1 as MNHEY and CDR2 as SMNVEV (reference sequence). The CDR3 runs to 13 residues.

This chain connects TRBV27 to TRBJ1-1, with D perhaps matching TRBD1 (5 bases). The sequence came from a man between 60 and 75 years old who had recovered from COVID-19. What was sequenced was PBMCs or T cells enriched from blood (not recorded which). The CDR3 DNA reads TGTGCCAGCAGTTTCTCCAGGGTCACTGAAGCTTTCTTT. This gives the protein CASSFSRVTEAFF.